Listed here are 2 T cell receptor beta chains from one sample, sequenced in a study of cytomegalovirus exposure and HLA in healthy donors. Sequencing used immunoSEQ multiplex PCR; TCRdb keeps in-frame clones, though not all of them. Of about 250,000 clones in the sample, approximately 87% are singletons; the top ten hold around 3%. Sequencing was performed on PBMCs. Receptors were obtained from a man younger than 35 in good health and CMV-seronegative.

The CDR3 spells CASSPGTGENYGYTF. As DNA, the CDR3 is TGTGCCAGCAGCCCCGGGACGGGGGAGAACTATGGCTACACCTTC. The V gene is TRBV6-5, the J gene TRBJ1-2; a weak D match, TRBD1 (5 bases). Germline CDR1 MNHEY, CDR2 SVGAGI. The CDR3 totals 15 residues. Trimming shortened V by 6 bases and J by 2 bases, and 16 bases separated the two germline ends.

This clone was recorded once. This chain uses TRBV30 with TRBJ2-3; D is perhaps TRBD1 (6 bases). V was trimmed by 4 bases and J by 4 bases, leaving 12 bases between them. Germline lookup yields CDR1 GTSNPN and CDR2 SVGIG (reference sequence). CDR3 size: 13 residues. The CDR3 DNA is TGTGCCTGGAAAATGTGGGGGCCAGATACGCAGTATTTT. It encodes CAWKMWGPDTQYF.